This T cell receptor beta chain was observed in a study of spatial heterogeneity in lung cancer. Study information: A total of around 76 untreated early-stage non-small cell lung cancer patients served as donors.

The germline V gene has CDR1 MDHEN and CDR2 SYDVKM. Trimming removed 4 bases from V and 9 bases from J, with 13 bases in between. The CDR3 loop spans 12 amino acids. This sample's time point: blood at routine non-recurrence follow-up after resection. Every cDNA TCR molecule received its own unique molecular identifier. One entry per CDR3 protein, called by TCRdb with MiXCR from the 5' RACE reads. Of under 150,000 distinct CDR3 sequences detected, approximately 11% appear once; the ten largest clones hold less than 25%. This clonotype was counted between two and nine times. Its antigen is not identified. Study-level points and caveats: Circulating ubiquitous expanded tumor TCRs were observed more frequently at resection than at follow-up.

This sequence was found in a female donor with early-stage non-small cell lung cancer. This material consisted of PBMCs, taken at follow-up. The chain recombines TRBV28 with TRBJ2-7, with D perhaps matching TRBD1 or TRBD2 (5 bases each). The CDR3 here is CASSSGAWGQYV. The CDR3 nucleotides are TGTGCCAGCAGTTCCGGGGCTTGGGGGCAGTACGTC.